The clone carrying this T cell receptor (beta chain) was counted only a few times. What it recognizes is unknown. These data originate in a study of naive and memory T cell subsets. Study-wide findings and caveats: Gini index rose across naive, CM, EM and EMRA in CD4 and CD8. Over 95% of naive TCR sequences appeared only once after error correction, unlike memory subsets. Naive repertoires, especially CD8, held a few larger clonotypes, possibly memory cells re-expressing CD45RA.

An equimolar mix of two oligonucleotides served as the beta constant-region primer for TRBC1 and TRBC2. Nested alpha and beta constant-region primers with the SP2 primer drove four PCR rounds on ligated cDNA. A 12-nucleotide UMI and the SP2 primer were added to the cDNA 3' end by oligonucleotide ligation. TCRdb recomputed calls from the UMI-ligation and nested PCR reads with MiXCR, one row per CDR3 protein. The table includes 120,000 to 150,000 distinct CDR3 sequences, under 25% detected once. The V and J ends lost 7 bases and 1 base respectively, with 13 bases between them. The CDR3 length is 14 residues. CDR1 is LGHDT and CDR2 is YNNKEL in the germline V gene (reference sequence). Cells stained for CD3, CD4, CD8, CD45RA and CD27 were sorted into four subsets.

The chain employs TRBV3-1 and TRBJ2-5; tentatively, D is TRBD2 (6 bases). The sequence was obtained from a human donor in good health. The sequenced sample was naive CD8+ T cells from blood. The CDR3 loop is CASNPDYPQETQYF. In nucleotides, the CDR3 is TGTGCCAGCAACCCGGACTACCCCCAAGAGACCCAGTACTTC.